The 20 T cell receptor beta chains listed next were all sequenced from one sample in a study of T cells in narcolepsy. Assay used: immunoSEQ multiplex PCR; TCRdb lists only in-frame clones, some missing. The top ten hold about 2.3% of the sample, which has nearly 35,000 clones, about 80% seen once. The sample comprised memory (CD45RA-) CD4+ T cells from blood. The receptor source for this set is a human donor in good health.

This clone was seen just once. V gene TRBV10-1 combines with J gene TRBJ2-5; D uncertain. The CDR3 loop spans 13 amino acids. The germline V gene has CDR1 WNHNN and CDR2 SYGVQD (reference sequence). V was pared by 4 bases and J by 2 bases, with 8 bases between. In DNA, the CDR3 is TGCGCCAGCAGTGCCGGTCAGCAAGAGACCCAGTACTTC. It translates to CASSAGQQETQYF.

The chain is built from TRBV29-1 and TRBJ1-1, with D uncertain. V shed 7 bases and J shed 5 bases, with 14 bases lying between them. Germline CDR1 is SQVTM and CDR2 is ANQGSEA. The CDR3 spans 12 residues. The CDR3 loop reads CSAEVELTEAFF. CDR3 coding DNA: TGCAGCGCTGAGGTGGAACTTACTGAAGCTTTCTTT.

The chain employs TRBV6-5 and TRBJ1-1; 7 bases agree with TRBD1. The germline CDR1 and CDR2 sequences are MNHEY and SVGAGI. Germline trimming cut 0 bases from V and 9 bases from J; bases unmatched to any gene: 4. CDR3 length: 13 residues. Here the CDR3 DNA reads TGTGCCAGCAGTTACTCTGCAGGGGGGAAAGCTTTCTTT. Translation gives CASSYSAGGKAFF.

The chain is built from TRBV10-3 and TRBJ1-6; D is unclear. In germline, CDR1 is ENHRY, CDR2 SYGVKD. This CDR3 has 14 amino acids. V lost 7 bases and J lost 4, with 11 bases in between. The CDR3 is CAIKVGSYNSPLHF. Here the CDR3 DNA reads TGTGCCATCAAGGTTGGGTCGTATAATTCACCCCTCCACTTT.

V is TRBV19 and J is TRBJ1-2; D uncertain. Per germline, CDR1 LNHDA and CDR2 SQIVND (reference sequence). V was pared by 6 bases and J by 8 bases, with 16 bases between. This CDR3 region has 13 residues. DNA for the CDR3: TGTGCCAGTAGCGAGGCGCTCCGACGGGGCTACACCTTC. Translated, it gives CASSEALRRGYTF.

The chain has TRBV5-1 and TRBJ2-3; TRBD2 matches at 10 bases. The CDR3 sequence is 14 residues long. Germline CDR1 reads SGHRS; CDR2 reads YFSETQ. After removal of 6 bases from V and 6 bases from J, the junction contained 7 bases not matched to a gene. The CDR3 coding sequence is TGCGCCAGCAAAAGCGGGGGGGCTTCGGATACGCAGTATTTT. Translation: CASKSGGASDTQYF.

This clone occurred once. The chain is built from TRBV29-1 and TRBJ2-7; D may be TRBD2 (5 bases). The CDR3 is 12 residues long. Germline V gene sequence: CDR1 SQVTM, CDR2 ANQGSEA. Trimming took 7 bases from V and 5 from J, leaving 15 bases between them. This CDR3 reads CSASRGSDEQYF. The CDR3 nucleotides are TGCAGCGCCTCAAGAGGTAGCGACGAGCAGTACTTC.

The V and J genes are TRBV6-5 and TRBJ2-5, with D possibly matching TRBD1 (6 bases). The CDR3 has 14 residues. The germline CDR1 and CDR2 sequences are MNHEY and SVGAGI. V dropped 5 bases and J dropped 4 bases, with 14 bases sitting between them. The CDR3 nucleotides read TGTGCCAGCAGTCCCCGGGACACGAGAGAGACCCAGTACTTC. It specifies CASSPRDTRETQYF.

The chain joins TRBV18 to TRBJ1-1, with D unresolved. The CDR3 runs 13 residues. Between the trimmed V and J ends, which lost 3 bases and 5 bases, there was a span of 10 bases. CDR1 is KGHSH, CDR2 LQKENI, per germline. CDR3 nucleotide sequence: TGTGCCAGCTCACCCGGCCCCGAGACTGAAGCTTTCTTT. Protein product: CASSPGPETEAFF.

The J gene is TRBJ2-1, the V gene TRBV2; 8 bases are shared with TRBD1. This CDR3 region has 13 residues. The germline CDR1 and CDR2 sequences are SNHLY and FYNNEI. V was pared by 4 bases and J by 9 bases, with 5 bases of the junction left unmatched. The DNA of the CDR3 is TGTGCCAGCAGTGGGACGACAGGGGTTGAGCAGTTCTTC. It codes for CASSGTTGVEQFF.

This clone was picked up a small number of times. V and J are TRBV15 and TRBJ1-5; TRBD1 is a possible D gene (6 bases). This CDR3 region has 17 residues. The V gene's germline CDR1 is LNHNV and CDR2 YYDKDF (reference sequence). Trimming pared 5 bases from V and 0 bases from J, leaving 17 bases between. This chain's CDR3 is CATSSGFPGASNQPQHF. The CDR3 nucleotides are TGTGCCACCAGCTCGGGGTTCCCAGGGGCTAGCAATCAGCCCCAGCATTTT.

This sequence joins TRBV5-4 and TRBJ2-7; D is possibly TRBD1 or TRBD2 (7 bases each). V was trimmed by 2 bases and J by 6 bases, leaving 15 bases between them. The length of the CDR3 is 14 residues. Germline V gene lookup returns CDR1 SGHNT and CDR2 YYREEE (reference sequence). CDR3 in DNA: TGTGCCAGCAGCTTCGTTGACAGGGAGGGCGAGCAGTACTTC. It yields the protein CASSFVDREGEQYF.

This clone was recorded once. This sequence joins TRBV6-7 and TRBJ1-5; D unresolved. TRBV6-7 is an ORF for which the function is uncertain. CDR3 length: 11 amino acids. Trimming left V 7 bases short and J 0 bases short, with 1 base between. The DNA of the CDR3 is TGTGCCAGCACTAGCAATCAGCCCCAGCATTTT. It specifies CASTSNQPQHF.

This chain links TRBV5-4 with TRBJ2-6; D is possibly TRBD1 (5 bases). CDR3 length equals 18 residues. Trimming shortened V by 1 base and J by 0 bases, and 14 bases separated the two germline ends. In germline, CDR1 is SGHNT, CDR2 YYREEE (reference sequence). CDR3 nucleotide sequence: TGTGCCAGCAGCTTGCCCCGACAGACCGGCTCTGGGGCCAACGTCCTGACTTTC. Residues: CASSLPRQTGSGANVLTF.

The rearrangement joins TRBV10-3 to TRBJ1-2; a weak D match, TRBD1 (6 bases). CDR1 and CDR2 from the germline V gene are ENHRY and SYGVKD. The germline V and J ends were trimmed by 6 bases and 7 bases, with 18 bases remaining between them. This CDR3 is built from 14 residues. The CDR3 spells CAIRTSGDIGGYTF. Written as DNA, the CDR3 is TGTGCCATCAGGACGAGCGGGGACATAGGTGGCTACACCTTC.

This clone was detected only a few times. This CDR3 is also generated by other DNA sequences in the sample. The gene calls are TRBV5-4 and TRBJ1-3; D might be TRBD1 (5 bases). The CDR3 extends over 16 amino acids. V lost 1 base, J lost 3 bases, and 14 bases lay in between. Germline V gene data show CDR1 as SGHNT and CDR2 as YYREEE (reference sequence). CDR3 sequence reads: CASSLNRGSSGNTIYF. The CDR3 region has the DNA TGTGCCAGCAGCTTGAATCGGGGGTCAAGTGGAAACACCATATATTTT.

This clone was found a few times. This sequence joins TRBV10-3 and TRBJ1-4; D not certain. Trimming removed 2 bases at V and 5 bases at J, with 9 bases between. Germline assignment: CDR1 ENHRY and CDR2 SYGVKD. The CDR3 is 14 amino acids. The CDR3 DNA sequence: TGTGCCATCAGTGAGGTGATGGGGAATGAAAAACTGTTTTTT. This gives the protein CAISEVMGNEKLFF.

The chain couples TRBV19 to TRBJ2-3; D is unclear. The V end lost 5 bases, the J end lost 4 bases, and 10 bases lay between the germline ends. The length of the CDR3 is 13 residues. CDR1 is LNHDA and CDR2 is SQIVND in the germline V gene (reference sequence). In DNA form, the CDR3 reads TGTGCCAGTAGTGCTAGTATATCAGATACGCAGTATTTT. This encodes CASSASISDTQYF. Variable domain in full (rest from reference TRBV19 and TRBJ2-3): DGGITQSPKYLFRKEGQNVTLSCEQNLNHDAMYWYRQDPGQGLRLIYYSQIVNDFQKGDIAEGYSVSREKKESFPLTVTSAQKNPTAFYLCASSASISDTQYFGPGTRLTVL.

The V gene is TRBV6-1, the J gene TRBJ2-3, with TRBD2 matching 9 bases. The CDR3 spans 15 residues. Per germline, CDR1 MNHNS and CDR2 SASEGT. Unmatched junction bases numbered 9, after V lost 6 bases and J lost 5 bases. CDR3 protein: CASREGLATVDTQYF. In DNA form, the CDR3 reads TGTGCCAGCAGAGAGGGACTAGCTACGGTAGATACGCAGTATTTT.

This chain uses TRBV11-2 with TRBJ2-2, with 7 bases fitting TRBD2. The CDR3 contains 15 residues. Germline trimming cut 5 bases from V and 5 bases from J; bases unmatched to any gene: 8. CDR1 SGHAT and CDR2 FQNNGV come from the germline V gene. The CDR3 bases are TGTGCCAGCAGCCCTGGGCTAGCGGCTACCGGGGAGCTGTTTTTT. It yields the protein CASSPGLAATGELFF. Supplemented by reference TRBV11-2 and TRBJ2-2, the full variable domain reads EAGVAQSPRYKIIEKRQSVAFWCNPISGHATLYWYQQILGQGPKLLIQFQNNGVVDDSQLPKDRFSAERLKGVDSTLKIQPAKLEDSAVYLCASSPGLAATGELFFGEGSRLTVL.